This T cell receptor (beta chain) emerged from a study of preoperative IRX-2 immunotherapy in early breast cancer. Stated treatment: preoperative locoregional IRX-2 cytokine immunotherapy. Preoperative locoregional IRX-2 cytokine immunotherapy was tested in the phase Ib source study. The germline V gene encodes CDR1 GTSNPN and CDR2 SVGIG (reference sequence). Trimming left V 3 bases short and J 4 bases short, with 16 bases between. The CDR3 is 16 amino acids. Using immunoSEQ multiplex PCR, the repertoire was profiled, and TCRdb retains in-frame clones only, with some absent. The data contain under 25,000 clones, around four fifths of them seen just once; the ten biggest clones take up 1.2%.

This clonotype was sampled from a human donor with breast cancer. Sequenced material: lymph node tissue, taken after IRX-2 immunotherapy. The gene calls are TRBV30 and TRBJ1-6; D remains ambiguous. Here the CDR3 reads CAWRSSNTPYNSPLHF. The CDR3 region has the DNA TGTGCCTGGAGAAGCTCCAACACCCCTTATAATTCACCCCTCCACTTT.